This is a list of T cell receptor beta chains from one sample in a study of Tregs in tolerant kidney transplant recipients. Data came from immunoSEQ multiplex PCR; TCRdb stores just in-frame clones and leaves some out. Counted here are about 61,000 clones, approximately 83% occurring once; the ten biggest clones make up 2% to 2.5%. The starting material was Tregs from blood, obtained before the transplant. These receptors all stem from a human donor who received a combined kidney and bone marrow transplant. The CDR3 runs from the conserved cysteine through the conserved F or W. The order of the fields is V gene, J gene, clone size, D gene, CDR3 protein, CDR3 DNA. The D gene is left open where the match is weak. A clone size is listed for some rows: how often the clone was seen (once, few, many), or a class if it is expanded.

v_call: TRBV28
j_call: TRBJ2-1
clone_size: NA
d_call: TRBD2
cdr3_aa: CASNSGTNYNEQFF
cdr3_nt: TGTGCCAGCAATTCCGGGACTAACTACAATGAGCAGTTCTTC

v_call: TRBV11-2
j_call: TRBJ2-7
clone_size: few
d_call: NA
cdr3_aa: CASSSINYEQYF
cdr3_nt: TGTGCCAGCAGCTCCATTAACTACGAGCAGTACTTC

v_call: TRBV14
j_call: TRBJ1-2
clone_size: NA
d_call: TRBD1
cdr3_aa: CASSPRDRGTLYGYTF
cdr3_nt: TGTGCCAGCAGTCCCAGGGACAGGGGAACTCTTTATGGCTACACCTTC

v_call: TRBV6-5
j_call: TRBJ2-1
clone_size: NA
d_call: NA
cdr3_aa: CASSAWRDPGNEQFF
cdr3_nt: TGTGCCAGCAGTGCCTGGCGGGACCCGGGGAATGAGCAGTTCTTC

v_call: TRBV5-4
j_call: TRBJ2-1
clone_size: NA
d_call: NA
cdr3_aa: CASSLELGNEQFF
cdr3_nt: TGTGCCAGCAGCTTGGAGCTGGGGAATGAGCAGTTCTTC

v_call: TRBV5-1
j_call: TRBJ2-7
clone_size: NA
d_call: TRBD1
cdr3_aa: CASSSLTGAAYEQYF
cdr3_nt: TGCGCCAGCAGCTCCCTGACAGGGGCAGCCTACGAGCAGTACTTC

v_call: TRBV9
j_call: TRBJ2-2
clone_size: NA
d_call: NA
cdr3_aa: CASSVAIRVTNTGELFF
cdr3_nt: TGTGCCAGCAGCGTAGCTATCAGGGTTACAAACACCGGGGAGCTGTTTTTT

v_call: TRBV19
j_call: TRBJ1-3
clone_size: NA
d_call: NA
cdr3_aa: CASTHRGSSGNTIYF
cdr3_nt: TGTGCCAGTACCCACCGAGGGAGCTCTGGAAACACCATATATTTT

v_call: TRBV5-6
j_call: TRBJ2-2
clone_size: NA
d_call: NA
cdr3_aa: CASSFSSHPRVGELFF
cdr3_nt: TGTGCCAGCAGCTTTTCCAGCCACCCTCGGGTCGGGGAGCTGTTTTTT

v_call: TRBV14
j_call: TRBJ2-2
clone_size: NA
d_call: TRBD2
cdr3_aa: CASSPPGGRGTGELFF
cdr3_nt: TGTGCCAGCAGCCCCCCGGGGGGGAGGGGCACCGGGGAGCTGTTTTTT

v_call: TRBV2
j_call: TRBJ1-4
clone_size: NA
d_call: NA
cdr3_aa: CASEGGRNEKLFF
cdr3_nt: TGTGCCAGCGAGGGGGGGCGTAATGAAAAACTGTTTTTT

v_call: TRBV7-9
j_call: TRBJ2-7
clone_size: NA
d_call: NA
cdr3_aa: CASNRLGWSTYEQYF
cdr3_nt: TGTGCCAGCAACCGCCTGGGGTGGTCTACCTACGAGCAGTACTTC

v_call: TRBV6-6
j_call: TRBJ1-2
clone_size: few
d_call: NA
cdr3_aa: CASSYSRGYYGYTF
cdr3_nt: TGTGCCAGCAGTTACTCGAGGGGATACTATGGCTACACCTTC

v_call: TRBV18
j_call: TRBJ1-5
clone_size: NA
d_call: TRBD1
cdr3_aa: CASSPSGGNQPQHF
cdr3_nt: TGTGCCAGCTCACCCTCAGGGGGAAATCAGCCCCAGCATTTT

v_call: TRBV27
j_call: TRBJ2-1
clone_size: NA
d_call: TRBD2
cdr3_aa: CASSTLAGGGLTYNEQFF
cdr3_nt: TGTGCCAGCAGTACCCTAGCGGGAGGGGGCTTAACCTACAATGAGCAGTTCTTC

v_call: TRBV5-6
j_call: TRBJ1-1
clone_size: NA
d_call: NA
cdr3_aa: CASSFNTGRDPEAFF
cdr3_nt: TGTGCCAGCAGCTTTAACACGGGCCGGGATCCTGAAGCTTTCTTT

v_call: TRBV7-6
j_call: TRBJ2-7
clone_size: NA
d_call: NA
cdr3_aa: CASSEKRLYEQYF
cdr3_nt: TGTGCCAGCAGCGAAAAACGGCTCTACGAGCAGTACTTC

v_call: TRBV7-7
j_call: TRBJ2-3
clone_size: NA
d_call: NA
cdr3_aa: CASSSSPADTQYF
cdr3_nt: TGTGCCAGCAGCTCGAGCCCCGCAGATACGCAGTATTTT

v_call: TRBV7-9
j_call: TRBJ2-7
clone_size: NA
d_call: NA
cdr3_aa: CASSLDGTPYEQYF
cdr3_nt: TGTGCCAGCAGCTTAGATGGGACTCCCTACGAGCAGTACTTC

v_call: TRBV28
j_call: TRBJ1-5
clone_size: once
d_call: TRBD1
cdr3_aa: CASSLSQGEGNQPQHF
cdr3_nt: TGTGCCAGCAGTTTATCACAGGGGGAAGGCAATCAGCCCCAGCATTTT

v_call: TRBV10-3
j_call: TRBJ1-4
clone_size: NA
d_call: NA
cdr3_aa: CAISAGVSNEKLFF
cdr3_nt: TGTGCCATCAGCGCAGGGGTTTCTAATGAAAAACTGTTTTTT

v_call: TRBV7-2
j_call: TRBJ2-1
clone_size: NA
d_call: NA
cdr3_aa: CASGGQGGGSYNEQFF
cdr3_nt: TGTGCCAGCGGCGGACAGGGAGGGGGATCCTACAATGAGCAGTTCTTC

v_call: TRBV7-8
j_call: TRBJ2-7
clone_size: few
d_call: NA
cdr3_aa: CASSLGLGSYEQYF
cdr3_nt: TGTGCCAGCAGCTTGGGGTTAGGGTCCTACGAGCAGTACTTC

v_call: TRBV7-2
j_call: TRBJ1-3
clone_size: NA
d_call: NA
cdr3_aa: CASSPVGTANSGNTIYF
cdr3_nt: TGTGCCAGCAGCCCAGTTGGGACTGCGAACTCTGGAAACACCATATATTTT

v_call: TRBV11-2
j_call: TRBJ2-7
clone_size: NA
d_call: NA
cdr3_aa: CASSLEVQGREQYF
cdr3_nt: TGTGCCAGCAGCTTAGAGGTTCAGGGACGCGAGCAGTACTTC

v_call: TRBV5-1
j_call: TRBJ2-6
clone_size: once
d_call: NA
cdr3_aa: CASSSAPFIGGGSGANVLTF
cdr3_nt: TGCGCCAGCAGCTCTGCTCCTTTCATTGGAGGGGGGTCTGGGGCCAACGTCCTGACTTTC

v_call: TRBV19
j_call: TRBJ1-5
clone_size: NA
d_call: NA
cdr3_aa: CASSIFGGSGNQPQHF
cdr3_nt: TGTGCCAGTAGTATATTCGGGGGCAGCGGCAATCAGCCCCAGCATTTT

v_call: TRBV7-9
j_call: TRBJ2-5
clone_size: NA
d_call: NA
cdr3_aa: CASSPQETQYF
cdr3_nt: TGTGCCAGCAGCCCGCAAGAGACCCAGTACTTC

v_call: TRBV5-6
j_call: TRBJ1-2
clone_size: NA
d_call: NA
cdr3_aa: CASSGEQGILGYTF
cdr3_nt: TGTGCCAGCAGTGGTGAGCAGGGGATATTGGGCTACACCTTC

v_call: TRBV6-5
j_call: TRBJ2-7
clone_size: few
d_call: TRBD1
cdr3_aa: CASSLQGTGYEQYF
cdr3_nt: TGTGCCAGCAGTTTACAGGGGACCGGCTACGAGCAGTACTTC

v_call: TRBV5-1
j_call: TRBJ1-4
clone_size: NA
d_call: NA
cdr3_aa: CASSQRGSDEKLFF
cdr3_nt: TGCGCCAGCTCCCAGAGAGGGTCGGATGAAAAACTGTTTTTT

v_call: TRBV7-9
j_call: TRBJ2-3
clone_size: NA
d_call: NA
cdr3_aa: CASSLELLGTDTQYF
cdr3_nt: TGTGCCAGCAGCTTAGAATTGCTGGGCACAGATACGCAGTATTTT

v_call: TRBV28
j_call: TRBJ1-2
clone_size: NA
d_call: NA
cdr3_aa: CASSLRTALVTTF
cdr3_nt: TGTGCCAGCAGTTTACGGACAGCCCTTGTCACCACCTTC

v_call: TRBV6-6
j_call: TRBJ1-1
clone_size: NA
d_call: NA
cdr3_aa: CASSYQLTEAFF
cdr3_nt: TGTGCCAGCAGTTACCAGTTAACTGAAGCTTTCTTT

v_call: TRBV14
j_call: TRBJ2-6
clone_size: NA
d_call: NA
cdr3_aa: CASRVSGANVLTF
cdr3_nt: TGTGCCAGCAGGGTCTCTGGGGCCAACGTCCTGACTTTC

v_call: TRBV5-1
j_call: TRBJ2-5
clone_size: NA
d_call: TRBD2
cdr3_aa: CASLEGGGGETQYF
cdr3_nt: TGCGCCAGCCTCGAGGGCGGGGGGGGAGAGACCCAGTACTTC

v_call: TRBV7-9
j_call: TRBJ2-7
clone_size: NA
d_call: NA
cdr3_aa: CASSLAVGFEQYF
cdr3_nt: TGTGCCAGCAGCTTAGCAGTTGGGTTCGAGCAGTACTTC

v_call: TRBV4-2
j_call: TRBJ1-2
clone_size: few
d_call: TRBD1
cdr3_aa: CASSGGQGAVGYTF
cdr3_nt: TGTGCCAGCAGTGGCGGACAGGGGGCGGTTGGCTACACCTTC

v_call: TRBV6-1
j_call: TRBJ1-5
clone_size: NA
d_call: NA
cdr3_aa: CASSVVGRVGNQPQHF
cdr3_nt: TGTGCCAGCAGTGTCGTGGGACGAGTGGGCAATCAGCCCCAGCATTTT

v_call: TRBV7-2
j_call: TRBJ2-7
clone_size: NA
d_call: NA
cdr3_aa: CASSLAVRDEQYF
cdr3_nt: TGTGCCAGCAGCTTAGCCGTCCGAGACGAGCAGTACTTC

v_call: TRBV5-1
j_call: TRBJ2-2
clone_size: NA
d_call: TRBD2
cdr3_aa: CASSLASGTTGELFF
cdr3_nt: TGCGCCAGCAGCTTGGCTAGCGGGACCACCGGGGAGCTGTTTTTT

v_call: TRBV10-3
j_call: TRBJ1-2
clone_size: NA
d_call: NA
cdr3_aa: CAIRVDRLYGYTF
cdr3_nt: TGTGCCATCAGGGTTGACAGGTTGTATGGCTACACCTTC

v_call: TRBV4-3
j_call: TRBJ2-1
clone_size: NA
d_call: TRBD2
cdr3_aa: CASSQDSSGRAPYNEQFF
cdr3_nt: TGCGCCAGCAGCCAAGATTCTAGCGGGAGGGCTCCCTACAATGAGCAGTTCTTC

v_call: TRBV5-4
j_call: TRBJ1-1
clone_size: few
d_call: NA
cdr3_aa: CASSPPQGSAEAFF
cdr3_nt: TGTGCCAGCAGCCCGCCCCAGGGGAGCGCTGAAGCTTTCTTT

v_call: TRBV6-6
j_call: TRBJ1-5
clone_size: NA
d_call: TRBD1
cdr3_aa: CASSTRQGSQPQHF
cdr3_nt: TGTGCCAGCAGTACCCGACAGGGGAGTCAGCCCCAGCATTTT

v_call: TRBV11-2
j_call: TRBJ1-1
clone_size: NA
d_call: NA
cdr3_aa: CASVGDTEAFF
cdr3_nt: TGTGCCAGCGTTGGGGACACTGAAGCTTTCTTT

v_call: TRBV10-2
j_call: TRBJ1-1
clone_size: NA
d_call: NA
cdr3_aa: CATSSDTEAFF
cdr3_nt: TGCGCCACCTCCTCGGACACTGAAGCTTTCTTT

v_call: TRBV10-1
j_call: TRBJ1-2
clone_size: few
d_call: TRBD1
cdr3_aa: CASSRTGSYGYTF
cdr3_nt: TGCGCCAGCAGTCGGACAGGGTCCTATGGCTACACCTTC

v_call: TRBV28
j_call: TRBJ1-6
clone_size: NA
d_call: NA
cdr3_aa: CASSSWNSPLHF
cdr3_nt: TGTGCCAGCAGTTCGTGGAATTCACCCCTCCACTTT

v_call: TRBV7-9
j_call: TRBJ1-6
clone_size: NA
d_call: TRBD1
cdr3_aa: CASSLWTGPGSPLHF
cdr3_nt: TGTGCCAGCAGCTTATGGACAGGGCCTGGGTCACCCCTCCACTTT

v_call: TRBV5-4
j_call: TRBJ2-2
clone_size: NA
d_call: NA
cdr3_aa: CASSSGLVGGTGELLF
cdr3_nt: TGTGCCAGCAGCTCCGGACTAGTCGGGGGCACCGGGGAGCTGCTTTTT

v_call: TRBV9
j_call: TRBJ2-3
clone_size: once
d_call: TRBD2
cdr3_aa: CASSARLAGGLGDTQYF
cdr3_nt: TGTGCCAGCAGCGCGAGACTAGCGGGGGGGCTTGGAGATACGCAGTATTTT

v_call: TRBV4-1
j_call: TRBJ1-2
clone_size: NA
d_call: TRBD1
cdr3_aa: CASSQLPGQNYGYTF
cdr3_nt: TGCGCCAGCAGCCAGCTACCGGGACAGAACTATGGCTACACCTTC

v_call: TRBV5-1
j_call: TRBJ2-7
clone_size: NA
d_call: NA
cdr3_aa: CASRRQDGYEQYF
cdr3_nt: TGCGCCAGCAGGAGACAGGATGGCTACGAGCAGTACTTC

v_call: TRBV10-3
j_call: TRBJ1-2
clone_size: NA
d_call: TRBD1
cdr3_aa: CAIMGGQGNYGYTF
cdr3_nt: TGTGCCATCATGGGCGGACAGGGAAACTATGGCTACACCTTC

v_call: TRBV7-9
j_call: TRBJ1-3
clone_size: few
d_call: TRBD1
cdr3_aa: CASSPYRGQGGNTIYF
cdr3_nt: TGTGCCAGCAGCCCGTACAGGGGGCAGGGTGGAAACACCATATATTTT

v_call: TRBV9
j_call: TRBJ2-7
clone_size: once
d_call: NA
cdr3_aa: CASSVGESRAEQYF
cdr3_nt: TGTGCCAGCAGCGTAGGTGAGTCCCGCGCCGAGCAGTACTTC

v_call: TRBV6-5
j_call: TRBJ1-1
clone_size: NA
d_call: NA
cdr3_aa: CASSYSINRMNTEAFF
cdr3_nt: TGTGCCAGCAGTTACTCGATTAATCGAATGAACACTGAAGCTTTCTTT

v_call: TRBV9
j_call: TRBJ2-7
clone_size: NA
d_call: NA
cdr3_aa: CASSVGGGLLYEQYF
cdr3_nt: TGTGCCAGCAGCGTAGGGGGCGGGCTACTCTACGAGCAGTACTTC